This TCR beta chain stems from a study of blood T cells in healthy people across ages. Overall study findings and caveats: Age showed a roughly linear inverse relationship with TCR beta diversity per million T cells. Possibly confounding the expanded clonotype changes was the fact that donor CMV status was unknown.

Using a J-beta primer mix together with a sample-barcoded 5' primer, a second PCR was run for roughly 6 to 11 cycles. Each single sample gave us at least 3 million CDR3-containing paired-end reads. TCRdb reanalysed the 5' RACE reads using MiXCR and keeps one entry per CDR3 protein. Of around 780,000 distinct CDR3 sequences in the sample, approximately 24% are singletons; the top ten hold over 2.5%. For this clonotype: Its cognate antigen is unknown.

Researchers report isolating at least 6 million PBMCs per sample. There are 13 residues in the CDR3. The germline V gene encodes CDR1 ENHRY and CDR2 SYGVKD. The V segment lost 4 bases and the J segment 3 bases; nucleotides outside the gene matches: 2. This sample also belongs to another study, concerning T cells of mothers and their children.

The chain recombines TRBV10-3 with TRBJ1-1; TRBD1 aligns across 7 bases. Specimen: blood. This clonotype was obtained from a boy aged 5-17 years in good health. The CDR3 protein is CAISGQGHTEAFF. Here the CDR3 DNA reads TGTGCCATCAGTGGACAGGGACACACTGAAGCTTTCTTT.